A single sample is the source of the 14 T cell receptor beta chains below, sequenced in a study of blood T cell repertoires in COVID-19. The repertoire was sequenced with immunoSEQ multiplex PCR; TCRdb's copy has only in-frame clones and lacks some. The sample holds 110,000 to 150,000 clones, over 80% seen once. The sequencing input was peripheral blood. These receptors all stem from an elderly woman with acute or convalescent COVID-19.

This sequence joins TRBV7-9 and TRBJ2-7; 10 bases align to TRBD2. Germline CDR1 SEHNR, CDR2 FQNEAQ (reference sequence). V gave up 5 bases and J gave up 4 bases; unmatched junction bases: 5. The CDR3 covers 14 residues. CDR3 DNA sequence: TGTGCCAGCAGCATTAGCGGGGGGCTGTACGAGCAGTACTTC. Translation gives CASSISGGLYEQYF.

The CDR3 reads CASSPGQYQETQYF. The CDR3, as DNA: TGTGCCAGCAGTCCGGGACAGTATCAAGAGACCCAGTACTTC. V gene TRBV6-6 combines with J gene TRBJ2-5; 7 bases align to TRBD1. J was trimmed by 2 bases and V by 5 bases; bases with no gene match: 5. Germline CDR1 MNHNY, CDR2 SVGAGI (reference sequence). The CDR3 loop spans 14 amino acids.

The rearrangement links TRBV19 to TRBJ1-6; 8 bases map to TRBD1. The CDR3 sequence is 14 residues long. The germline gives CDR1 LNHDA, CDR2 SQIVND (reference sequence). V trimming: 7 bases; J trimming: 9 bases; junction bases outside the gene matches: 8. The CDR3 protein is CASTDRGPGSPLHF. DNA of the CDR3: TGTGCCAGTACTGACAGGGGCCCGGGTTCACCCCTCCACTTT.

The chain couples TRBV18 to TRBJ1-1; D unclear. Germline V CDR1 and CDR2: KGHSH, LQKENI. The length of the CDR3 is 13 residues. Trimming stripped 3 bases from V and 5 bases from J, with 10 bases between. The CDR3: CASSPGLWTEAFF. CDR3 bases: TGTGCCAGCTCACCGGGCCTTTGGACTGAAGCTTTCTTT.

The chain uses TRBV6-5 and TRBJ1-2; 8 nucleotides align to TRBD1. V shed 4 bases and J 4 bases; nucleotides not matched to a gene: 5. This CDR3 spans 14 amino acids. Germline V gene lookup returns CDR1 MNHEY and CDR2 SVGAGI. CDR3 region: CASSSRTGRYGYTF. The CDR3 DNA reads TGTGCCAGCAGTTCCCGGACAGGGCGCTATGGCTACACCTTC.

CDR3 amino acids: CASSLTGGDNEQFF. In nucleotides, the CDR3 is TGTGCCAGCAGCTTAACTGGCGGGGACAATGAGCAGTTCTTC. This rearrangement joins TRBV7-3 to TRBJ2-1; TRBD2 is a possible D gene (6 bases). This CDR3 is 14 amino acids long. CDR1 and CDR2 (germline): SGHTA, FQGTGA. The germline V and J ends were trimmed by 0 bases and 5 bases, with 8 bases remaining between them.

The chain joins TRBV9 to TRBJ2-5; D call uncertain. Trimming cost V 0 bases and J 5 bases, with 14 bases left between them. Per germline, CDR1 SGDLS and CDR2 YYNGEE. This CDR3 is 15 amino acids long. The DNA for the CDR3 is TGTGCCAGCAGCGTAGCCCCTACCCCGAGGGAGACCCAGTACTTC. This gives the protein CASSVAPTPRETQYF.

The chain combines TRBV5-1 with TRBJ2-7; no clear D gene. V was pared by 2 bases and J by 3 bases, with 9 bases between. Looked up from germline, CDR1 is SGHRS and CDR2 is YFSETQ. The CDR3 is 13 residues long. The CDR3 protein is CASSLTPNYEQYF. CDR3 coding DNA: TGCGCCAGCAGCTTAACTCCCAACTACGAGCAGTACTTC.

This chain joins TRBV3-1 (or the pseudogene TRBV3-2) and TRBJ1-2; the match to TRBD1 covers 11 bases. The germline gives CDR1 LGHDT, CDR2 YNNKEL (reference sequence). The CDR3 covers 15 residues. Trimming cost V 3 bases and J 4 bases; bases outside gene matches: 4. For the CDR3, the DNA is TGTGCCAGCAGCCATGGGACAGGGGGTATCTATGGCTACACCTTC. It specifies CASSHGTGGIYGYTF.

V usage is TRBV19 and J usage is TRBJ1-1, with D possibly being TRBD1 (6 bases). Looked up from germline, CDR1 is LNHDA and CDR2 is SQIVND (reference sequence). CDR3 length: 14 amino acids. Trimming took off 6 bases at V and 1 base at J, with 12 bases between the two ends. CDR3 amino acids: CASRPTGGNTEAFF. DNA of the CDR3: TGTGCCAGTAGACCGACAGGAGGGAACACTGAAGCTTTCTTT.

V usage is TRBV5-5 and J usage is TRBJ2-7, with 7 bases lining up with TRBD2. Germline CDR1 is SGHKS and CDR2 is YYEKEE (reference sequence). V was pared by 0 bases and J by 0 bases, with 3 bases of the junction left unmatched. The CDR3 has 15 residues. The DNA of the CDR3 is TGTGCCAGCAGCTTGGGCGGGGGTCACTCCTACGAGCAGTACTTC. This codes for CASSLGGGHSYEQYF. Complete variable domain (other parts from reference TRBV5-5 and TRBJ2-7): DAGVTQSPTHLIKTRGQQVTLRCSPISGHKSVSWYQQVLGQGPQFIFQYYEKEERGRGNFPDRFSARQFPNYSSELNVNALLLGDSALYLCASSLGGGHSYEQYFGPGTRLTVT.

CDR3: CASRRGEAGEKLFF. CDR3 coding DNA: TGTGCCAGCAGGCGGGGGGAGGCGGGAGAAAAACTGTTTTTT. The V call is TRBV2, the J call TRBJ1-4; tentative D call: TRBD1 (5 bases). The V gene lost 6 bases and the J gene lost 8 bases, with 16 bases spanning the gap. The germline V gene encodes CDR1 SNHLY and CDR2 FYNNEI. The CDR3 extends over 14 amino acids.

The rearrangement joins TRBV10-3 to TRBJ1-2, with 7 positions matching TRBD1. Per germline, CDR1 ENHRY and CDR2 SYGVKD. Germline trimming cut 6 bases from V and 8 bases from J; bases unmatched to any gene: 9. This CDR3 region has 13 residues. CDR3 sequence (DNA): TGTGCCATCAGCGAGATAACAGGGGCCGGCTACACCTTC. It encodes CAISEITGAGYTF.

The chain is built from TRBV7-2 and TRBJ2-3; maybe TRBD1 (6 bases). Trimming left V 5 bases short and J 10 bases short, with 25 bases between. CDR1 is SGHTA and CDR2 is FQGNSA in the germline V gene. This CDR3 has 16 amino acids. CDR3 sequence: CASSRNQDSLSSPQYF. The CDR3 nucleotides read TGTGCCAGCAGCCGCAACCAGGACAGCCTAAGCAGTCCGCAGTATTTT.